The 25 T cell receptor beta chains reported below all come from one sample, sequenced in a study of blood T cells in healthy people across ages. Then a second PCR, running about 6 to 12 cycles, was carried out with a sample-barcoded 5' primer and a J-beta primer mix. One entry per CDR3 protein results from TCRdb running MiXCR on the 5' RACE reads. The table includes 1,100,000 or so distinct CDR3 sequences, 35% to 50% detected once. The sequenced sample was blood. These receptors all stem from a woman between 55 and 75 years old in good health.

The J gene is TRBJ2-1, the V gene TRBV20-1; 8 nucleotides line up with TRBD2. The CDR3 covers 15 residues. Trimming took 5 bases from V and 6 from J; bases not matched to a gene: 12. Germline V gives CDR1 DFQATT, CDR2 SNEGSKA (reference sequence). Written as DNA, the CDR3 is TGCAGTGCTTGTTCCCCGGGACTAGGTCCCAATGAGCAGTTCTTC. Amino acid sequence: CSACSPGLGPNEQFF.

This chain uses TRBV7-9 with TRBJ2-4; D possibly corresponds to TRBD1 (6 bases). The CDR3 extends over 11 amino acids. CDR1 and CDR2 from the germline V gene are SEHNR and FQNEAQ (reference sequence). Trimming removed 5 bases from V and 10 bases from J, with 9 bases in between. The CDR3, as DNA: TGTGCCAGCAGCGAGAGGGGGATTCAGTACTTC. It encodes CASSERGIQYF.

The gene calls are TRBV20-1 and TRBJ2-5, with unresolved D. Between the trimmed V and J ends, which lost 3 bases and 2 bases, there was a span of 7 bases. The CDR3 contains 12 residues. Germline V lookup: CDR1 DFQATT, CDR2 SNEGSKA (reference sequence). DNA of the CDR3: TGCAGTGCTAGCCGTCCGCAAGAGACCCAGTACTTC. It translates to CSASRPQETQYF.

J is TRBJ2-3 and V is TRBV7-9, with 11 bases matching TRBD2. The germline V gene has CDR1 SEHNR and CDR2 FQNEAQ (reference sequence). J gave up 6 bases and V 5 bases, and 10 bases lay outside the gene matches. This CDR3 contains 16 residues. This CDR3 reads CASSPRLAGHTDTQYF. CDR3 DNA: TGTGCCAGCAGCCCAAGACTAGCGGGGCATACCGATACGCAGTATTTT.

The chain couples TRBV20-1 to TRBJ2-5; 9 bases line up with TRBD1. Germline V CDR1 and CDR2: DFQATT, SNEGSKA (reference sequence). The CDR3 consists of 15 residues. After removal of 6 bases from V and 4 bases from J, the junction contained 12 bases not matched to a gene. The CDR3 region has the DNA TGCAGTGCCAGAAAGAACAGGGGGCCGGTAGAGACCCAGTACTTC. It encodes CSARKNRGPVETQYF.

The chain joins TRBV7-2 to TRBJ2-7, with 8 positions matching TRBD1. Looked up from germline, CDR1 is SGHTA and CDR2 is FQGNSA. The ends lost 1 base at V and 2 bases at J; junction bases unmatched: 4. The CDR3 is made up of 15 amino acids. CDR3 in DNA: TGTGCCAGCAGCTTAGGGACAGGGATTACCTACGAGCAGTACTTC. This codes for CASSLGTGITYEQYF.

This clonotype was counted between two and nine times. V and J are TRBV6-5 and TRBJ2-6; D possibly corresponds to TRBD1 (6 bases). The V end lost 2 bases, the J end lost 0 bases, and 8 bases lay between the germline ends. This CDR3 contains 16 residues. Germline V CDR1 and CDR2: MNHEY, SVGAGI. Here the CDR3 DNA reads TGTGCCAGCAGTTACGGACAGCCCTCTGGGGCCAACGTCCTGACTTTC. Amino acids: CASSYGQPSGANVLTF.

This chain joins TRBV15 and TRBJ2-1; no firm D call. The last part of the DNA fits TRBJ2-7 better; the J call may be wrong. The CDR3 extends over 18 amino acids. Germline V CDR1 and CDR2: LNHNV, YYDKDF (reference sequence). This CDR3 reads CATSRDPRRSSSYNEQYF. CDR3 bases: TGTGCCACCAGCAGAGATCCGCGTAGGAGCAGCTCCTACAATGAGCAGTACTTC.

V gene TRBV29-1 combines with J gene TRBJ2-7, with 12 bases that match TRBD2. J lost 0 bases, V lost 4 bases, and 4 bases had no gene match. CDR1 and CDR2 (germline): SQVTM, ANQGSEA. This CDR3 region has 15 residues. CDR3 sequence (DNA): TGCAGCGTTGGCGGACTAGCGGGAAACTCCTACGAGCAGTACTTC. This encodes CSVGGLAGNSYEQYF.

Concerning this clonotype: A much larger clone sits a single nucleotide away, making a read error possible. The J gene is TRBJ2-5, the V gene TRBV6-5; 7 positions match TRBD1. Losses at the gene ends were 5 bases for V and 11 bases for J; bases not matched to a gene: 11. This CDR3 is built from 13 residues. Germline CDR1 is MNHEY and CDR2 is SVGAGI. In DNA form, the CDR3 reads TGTGCCAGCAGTACGACAGGGACCTACGGGCAGTACTTC. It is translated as CASSTTGTYGQYF.

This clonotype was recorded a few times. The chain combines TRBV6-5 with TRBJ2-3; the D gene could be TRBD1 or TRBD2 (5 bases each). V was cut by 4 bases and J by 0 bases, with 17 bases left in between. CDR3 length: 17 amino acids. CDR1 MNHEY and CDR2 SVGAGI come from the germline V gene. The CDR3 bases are TGTGCCAGCAGTTGGGACCCGGATAAACCTAGCACAGATACGCAGTATTTT. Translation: CASSWDPDKPSTDTQYF.

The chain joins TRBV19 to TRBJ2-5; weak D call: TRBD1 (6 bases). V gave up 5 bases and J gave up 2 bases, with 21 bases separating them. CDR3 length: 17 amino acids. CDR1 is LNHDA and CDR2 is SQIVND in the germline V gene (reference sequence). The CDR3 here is CASSLLGEPGQQETQYF. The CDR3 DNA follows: TGTGCCAGTAGTCTCTTAGGGGAACCGGGACAACAAGAGACCCAGTACTTC.

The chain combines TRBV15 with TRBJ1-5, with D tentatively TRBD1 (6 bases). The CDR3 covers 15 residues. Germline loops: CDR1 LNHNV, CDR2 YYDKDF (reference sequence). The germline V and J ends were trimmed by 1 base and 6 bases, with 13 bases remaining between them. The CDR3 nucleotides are TGTGCCACCAGCAGAGTACAGGGAGACGGTCAGCCCCAGCATTTT. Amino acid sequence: CATSRVQGDGQPQHF.

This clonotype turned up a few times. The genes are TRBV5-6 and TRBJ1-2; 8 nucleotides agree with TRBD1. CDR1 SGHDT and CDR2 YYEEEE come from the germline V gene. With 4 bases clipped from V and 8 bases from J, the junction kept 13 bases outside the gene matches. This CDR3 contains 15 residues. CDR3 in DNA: TGTGCCAGCAGCGGAATAGACAGGGGCTCTTCGGGCTACACCTTC. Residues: CASSGIDRGSSGYTF. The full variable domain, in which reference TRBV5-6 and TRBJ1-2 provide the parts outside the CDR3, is DAGVTQSPTHLIKTRGQQVTLRCSPKSGHDTVSWYQQALGQGPQFIFQYYEEEERQRGNFPDRFSGHQFPNYSSELNVNALLLGDSALYLCASSGIDRGSSGYTFGSGTRLTVV.

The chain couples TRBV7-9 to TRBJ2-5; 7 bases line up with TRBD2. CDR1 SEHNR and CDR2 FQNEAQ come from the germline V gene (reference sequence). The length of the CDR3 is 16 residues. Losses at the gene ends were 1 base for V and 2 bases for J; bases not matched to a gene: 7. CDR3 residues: CASSLGRESLQETQYF. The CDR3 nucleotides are TGTGCCAGCAGCTTAGGGCGGGAGAGTTTGCAAGAGACCCAGTACTTC.

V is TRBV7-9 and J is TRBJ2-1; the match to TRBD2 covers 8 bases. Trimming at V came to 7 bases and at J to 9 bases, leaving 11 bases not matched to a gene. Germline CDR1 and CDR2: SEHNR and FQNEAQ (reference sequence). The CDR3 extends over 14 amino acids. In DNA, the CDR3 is TGTGCCAGCACCTCAGGGACTAGTTTAGGTGAGCAGTTCTTC. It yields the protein CASTSGTSLGEQFF.

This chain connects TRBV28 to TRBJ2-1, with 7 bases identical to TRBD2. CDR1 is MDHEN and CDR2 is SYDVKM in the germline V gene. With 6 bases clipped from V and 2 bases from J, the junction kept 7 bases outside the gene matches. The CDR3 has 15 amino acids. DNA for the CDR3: TGTGCCAGCAGCTCGGCGACTAGCACCTACAATGAGCAGTTCTTC. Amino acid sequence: CASSSATSTYNEQFF.

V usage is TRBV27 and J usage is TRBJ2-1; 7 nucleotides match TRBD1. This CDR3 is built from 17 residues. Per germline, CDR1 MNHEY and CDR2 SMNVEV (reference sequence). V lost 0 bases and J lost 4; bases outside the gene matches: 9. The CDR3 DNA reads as TGTGCCAGCAGTTTATCGACAGGGAGTATGTCATACAATGAGCAGTTCTTC. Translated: CASSLSTGSMSYNEQFF.

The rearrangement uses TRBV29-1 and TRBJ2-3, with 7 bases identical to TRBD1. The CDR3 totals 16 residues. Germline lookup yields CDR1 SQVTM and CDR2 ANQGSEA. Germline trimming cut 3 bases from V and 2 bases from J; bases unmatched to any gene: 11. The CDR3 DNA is TGCAGCGTTGACGTCGGTTCCAGGGGGTTCACAGATACGCAGTATTTT. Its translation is CSVDVGSRGFTDTQYF.

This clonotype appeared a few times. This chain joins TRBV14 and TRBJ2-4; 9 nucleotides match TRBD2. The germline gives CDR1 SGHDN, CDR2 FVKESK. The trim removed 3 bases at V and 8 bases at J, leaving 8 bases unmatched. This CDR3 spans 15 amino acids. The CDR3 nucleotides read TGTGCCAGCAGCCAGGCGGGAGGGACTTCGGACATTCAGTACTTC. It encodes CASSQAGGTSDIQYF. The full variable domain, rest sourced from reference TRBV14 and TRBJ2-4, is EAGVTQFPSHSVIEKGQTVTLRCDPISGHDNLYWYRRVMGKEIKFLLHFVKESKQDESGMPNNRFLAERTGGTYSTLKVQPAELEDSGVYFCASSQAGGTSDIQYFGAGTRLSVL.

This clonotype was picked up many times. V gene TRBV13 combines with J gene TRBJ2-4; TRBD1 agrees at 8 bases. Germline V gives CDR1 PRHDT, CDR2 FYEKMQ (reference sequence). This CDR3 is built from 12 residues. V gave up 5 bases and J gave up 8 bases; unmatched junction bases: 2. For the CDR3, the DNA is TGTGCCAGCAGCAAGACAGGGGACATTCAGTACTTC. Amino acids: CASSKTGDIQYF.

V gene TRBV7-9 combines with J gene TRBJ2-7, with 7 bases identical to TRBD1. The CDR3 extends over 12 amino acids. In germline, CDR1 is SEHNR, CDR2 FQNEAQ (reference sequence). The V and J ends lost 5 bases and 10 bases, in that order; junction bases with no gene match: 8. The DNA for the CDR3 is TGTGCCAGCAGCCCGGGACAGACGAAACAGTACTTC. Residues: CASSPGQTKQYF.

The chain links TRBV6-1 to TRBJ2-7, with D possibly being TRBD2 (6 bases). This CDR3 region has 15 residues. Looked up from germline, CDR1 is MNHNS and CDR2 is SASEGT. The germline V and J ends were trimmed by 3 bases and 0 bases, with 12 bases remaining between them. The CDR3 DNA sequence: TGTGCCAGCAGTGATATCGGGACTCCCTCCTACGAGCAGTACTTC. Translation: CASSDIGTPSYEQYF.

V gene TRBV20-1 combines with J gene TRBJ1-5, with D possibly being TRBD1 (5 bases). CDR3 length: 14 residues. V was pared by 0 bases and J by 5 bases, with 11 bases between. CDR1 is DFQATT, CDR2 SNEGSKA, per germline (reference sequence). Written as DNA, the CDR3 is TGCAGTGCTAGAGATCACAGGTCGTATCAGCCCCAGCATTTT. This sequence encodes CSARDHRSYQPQHF.

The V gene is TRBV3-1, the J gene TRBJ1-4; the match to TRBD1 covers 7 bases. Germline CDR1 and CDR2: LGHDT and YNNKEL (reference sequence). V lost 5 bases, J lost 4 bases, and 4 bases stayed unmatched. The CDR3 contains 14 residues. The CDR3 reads CASSMRQGNEKLFF. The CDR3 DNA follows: TGTGCCAGCAGCATGCGACAGGGTAATGAAAAACTGTTTTTT.